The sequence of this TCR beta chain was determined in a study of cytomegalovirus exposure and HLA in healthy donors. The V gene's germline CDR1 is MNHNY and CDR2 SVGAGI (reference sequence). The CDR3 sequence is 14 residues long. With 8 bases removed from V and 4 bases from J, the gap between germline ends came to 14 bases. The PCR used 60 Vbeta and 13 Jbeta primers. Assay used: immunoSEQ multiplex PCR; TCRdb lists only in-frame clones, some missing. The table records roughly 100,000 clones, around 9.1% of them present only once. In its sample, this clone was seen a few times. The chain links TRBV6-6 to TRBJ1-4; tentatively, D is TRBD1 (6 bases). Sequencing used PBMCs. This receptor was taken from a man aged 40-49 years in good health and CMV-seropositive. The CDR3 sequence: CASVGGSFNEKLFF. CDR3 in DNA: TGTGCCAGCGTTGGGGGCAGCTTTAATGAAAAACTGTTTTTT.